Sequencing of this T cell receptor (beta chain) was carried out in a study of T cells after yellow fever vaccination (dated by TCRdb to between 2018 and 2020). Regarding the study in general: Libraries from fractions with low cell numbers were prepared with the SMART-Seq v4 Ultra Low Input RNA kit. To follow T-cell clones before and after primary and booster YFV17D yellow fever vaccination, bulk TCR alpha and beta repertoires were sequenced over time. Two healthy male donors made up the cohort, one aged 18 to 29 years and the other aged 30 to 40 years. Blood was drawn at multiple timepoints before and after primary and secondary immunization, with bulk PBMC replicates and cell subsets isolated.

TCR cDNA was synthesized by 5'RACE template switching, which introduced a universal primer site and unique molecular identifiers. cDNA synthesis was primed from both the TCR alpha and TCR beta constant segments. Library amplification involved two PCR steps, and the second step added sample barcodes and sequencing adapters. Sequencing of the libraries was done on either Illumina HiSeq 2500 (2x100 bp) or NovaSeq (2x150 bp). Turning to the authors' computational methods: Reads were demultiplexed and collapsed into UMI consensus sequences with MIGEC, and V(D)J alignment was performed with MiXCR. Using edgeR on replicate PBMC samples, clonotypes were called vaccine-responding if FDR was below 0.01 and the log2 fold change was above 5 up to day 15. Bulk clonotypes were assigned CD4 or CD8 identity according to which sequenced CD4 or CD8 repertoire held them at higher abundance. TCRdb trimmed public reads at Q25 via fastp, called clones via MiXCR and kept in-frame beta chains. Rows are unified per CDR3 protein, each entry keeping the most common DNA and genes. Clone size and V and J calls follow TCRdb, not the original study. The sample yields roughly 150,000 distinct CDR3 sequences; under 7% were counted once. The ten largest make up about 0.6% of the sample.

Broad study findings and their caveats: Because only two donors were included in the study, the extent to which the findings can be generalized is limited. Computational filtering was required because FACS-sorted repertoires could contain abundant contaminating clonotypes from the bulk population. After the booster, most clones that had expanded after primary vaccination were detected again (around 97% of CD4 and under 90% of CD8), suggesting broad maintenance of memory. The secondary T-cell response was weaker than the primary response but faster, peaking on day 5 instead of day 15. A small fraction of clonotypes showed up in both the CD4 and CD8 compartments, probably as a result of convergent recombination.

The sample's treatment or condition label, decoded: live attenuated yellow fever vaccine strain. PBMCs were isolated from peripheral blood using a standard Ficoll-Paque protocol. CD4 and CD8 T-cell fractions were isolated with Dynabeads CD4 and CD8 positive selection kits. TriZol was used to extract RNA from bulk PBMCs, CD4 and CD8 fractions, and dextramer-positive and dextramer-negative fractions. Ends trimmed: V by 1 base, J by 5 bases; bases unmatched to a gene: 4. The CDR3, cysteine through phenylalanine, is 15 amino acids long. Only CDR3 DNA is held: 45 bases, read in frame from base 1. The CDR1 and CDR2 encoded by the germline V gene are SGHRS and YFSETQ. This clonotype was found many times. What antigen it recognizes has not been identified. No base quality values were provided; no much bigger clone lies one nucleotide off.

In this chain, TRBV5-1 is recombined with TRBJ1-4, and 8 junction bases match TRBD1. This clonotype was obtained from a man aged 30 to 45 who received the YFV17D yellow fever vaccine. This sample comprised CD4+ T cells sorted from PBMCs, obtained 10 days after the yellow fever booster vaccination. In nucleotides, the sequence is TGCGCCAGCAGCTTGTCCGGGACAGGAAATGAAAAACTGTTTTTT. This sequence encodes CASSLSGTGNEKLFF.